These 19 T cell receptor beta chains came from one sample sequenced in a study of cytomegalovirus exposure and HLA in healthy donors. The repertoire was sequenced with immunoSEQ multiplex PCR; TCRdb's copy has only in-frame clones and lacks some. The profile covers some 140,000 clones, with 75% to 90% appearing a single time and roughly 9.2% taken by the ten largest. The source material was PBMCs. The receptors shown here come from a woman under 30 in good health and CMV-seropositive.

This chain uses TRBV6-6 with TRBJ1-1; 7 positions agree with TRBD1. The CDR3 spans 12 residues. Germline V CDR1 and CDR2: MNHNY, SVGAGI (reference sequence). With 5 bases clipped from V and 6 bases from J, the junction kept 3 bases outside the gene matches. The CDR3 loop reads CASSDRDPEAFF. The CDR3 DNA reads TGTGCCAGCAGTGACAGGGATCCTGAAGCTTTCTTT.

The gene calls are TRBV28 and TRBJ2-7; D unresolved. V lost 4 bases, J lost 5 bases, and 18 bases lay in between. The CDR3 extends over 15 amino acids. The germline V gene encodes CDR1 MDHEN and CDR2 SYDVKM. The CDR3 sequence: CASSSPAAGAHEQYF. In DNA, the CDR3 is TGTGCCAGCAGTTCCCCCGCCGCCGGTGCCCACGAGCAGTACTTC.

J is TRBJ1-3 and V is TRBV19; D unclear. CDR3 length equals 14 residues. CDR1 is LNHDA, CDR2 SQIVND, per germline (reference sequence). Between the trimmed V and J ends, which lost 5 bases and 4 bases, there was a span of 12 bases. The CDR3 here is CASSAYQSGNTIYF. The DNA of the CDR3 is TGTGCCAGTAGTGCCTATCAAAGCGGAAACACCATATATTTT.

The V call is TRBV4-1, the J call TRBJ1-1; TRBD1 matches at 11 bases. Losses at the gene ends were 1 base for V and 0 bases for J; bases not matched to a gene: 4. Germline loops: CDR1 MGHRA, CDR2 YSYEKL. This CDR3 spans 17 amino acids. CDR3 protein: CASSQAGTGGMNTEAFF. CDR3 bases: TGCGCCAGCAGCCAAGCTGGGACAGGGGGGATGAACACTGAAGCTTTCTTT.

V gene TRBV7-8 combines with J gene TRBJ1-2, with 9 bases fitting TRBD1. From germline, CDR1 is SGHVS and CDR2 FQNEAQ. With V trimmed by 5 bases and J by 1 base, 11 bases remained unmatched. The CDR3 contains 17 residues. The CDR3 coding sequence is TGTGCCAGCAGCATAGGGACAGGGCGAGTTAATAACTATGGCTACACCTTC. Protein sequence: CASSIGTGRVNNYGYTF.

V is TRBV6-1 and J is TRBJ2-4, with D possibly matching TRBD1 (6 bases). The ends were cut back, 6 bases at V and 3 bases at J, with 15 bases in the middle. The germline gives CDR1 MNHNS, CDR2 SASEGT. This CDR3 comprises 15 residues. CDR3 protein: CASRYTGLDKNIQYF. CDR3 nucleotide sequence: TGTGCCAGCAGATACACAGGGTTAGACAAAAACATTCAGTACTTC.

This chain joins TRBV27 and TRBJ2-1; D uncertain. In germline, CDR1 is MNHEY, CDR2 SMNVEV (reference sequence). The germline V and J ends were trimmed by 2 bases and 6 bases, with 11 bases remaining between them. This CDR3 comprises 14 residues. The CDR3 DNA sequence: TGTGCCAGCAGTTTAGAGAGATCGGGCAATGAGCAGTTCTTC. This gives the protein CASSLERSGNEQFF.

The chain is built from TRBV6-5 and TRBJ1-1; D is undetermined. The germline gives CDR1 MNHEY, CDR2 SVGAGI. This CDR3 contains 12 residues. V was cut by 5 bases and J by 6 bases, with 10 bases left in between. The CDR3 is CASSTVLAEAFF. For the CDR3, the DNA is TGTGCCAGCAGTACAGTATTGGCTGAAGCTTTCTTT.

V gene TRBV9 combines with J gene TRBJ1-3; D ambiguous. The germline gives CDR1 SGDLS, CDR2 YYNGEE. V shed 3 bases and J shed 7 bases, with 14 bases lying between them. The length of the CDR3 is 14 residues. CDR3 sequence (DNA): TGTGCCAGCAGCGGGGGATTCGGAGGGAACACCATATATTTT. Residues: CASSGGFGGNTIYF.

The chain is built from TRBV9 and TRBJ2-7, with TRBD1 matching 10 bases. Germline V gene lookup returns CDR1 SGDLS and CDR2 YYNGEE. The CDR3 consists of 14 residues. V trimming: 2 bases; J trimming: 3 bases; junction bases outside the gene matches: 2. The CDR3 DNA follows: TGTGCCAGCAGCGTCCGGGACAGGGGCTACGAGCAGTACTTC. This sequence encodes CASSVRDRGYEQYF.

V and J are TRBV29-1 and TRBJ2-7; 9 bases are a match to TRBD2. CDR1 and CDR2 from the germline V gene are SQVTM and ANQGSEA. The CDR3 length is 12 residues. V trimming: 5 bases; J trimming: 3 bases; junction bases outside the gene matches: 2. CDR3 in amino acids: CSVLAGDYEQYF. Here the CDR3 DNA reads TGCAGCGTTTTAGCGGGGGACTACGAGCAGTACTTC.

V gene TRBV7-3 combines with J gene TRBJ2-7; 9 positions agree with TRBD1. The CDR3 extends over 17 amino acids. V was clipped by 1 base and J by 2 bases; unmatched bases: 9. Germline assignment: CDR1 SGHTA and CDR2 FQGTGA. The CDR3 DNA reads TGTGCCAGCAGCTTAAGTACAGGGGGCCTCAGAACCTACGAGCAGTACTTC. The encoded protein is CASSLSTGGLRTYEQYF.

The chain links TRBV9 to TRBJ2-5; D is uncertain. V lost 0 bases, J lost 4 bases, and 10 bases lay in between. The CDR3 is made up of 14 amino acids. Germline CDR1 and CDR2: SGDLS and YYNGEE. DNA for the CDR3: TGTGCCAGCAGCGTAGAATTTAGCATAGAGACCCAGTACTTC. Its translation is CASSVEFSIETQYF.

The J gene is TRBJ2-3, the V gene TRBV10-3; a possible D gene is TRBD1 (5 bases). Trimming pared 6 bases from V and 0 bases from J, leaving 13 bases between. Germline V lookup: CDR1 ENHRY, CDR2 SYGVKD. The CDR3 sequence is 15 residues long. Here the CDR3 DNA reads TGTGCCATCAGCCAGGGTTTAACTAGCACAGATACGCAGTATTTT. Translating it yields CAISQGLTSTDTQYF.

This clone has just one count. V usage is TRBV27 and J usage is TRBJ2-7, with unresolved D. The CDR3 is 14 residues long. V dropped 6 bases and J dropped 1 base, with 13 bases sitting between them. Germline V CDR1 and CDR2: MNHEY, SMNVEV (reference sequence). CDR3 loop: CASSPGSSSYEQYF. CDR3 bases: TGTGCCAGCAGCCCCGGGTCCTCGTCCTACGAGCAGTACTTC.

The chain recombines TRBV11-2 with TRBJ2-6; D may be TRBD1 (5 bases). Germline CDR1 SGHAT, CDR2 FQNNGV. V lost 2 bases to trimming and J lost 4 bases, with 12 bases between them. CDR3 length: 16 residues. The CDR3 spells CASSLPKGLGANVLTF. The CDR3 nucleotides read TGTGCCAGCAGCTTACCTAAGGGGCTCGGGGCCAACGTCCTGACTTTC.

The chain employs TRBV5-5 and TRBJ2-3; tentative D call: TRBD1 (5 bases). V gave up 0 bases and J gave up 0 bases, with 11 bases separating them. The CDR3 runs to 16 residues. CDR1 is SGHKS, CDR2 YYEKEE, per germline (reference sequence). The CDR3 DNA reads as TGTGCCAGCAGCTTGGGGGGCGGTTCTAGCACAGATACGCAGTATTTT. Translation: CASSLGGGSSTDTQYF.

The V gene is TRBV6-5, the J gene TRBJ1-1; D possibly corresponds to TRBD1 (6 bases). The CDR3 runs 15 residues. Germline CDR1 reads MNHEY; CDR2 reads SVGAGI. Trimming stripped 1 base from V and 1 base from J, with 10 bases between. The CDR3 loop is CASSYLTGWNTEAFF. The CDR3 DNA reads TGTGCCAGCAGTTACTTGACAGGATGGAACACTGAAGCTTTCTTT.

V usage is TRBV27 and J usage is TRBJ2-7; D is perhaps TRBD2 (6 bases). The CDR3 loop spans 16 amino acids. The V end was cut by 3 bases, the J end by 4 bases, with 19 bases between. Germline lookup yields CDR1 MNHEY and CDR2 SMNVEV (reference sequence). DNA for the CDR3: TGTGCCAGCAGTTTTCGGCTAGTTGGGGGGAATTACGAGCAGTACTTC. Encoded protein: CASSFRLVGGNYEQYF.